Below, one T cell receptor beta chain is given with its context. Its matching antigen is unknown. Germline V gives CDR1 SNHLY, CDR2 FYNNEI. The CDR3 covers 13 residues. The ends lost 6 bases at V and 9 bases at J; junction bases unmatched: 9. The data stem from a study of cytomegalovirus exposure and HLA in healthy donors. Overall study findings and caveats: Prior analysis indicated that the majority of TCR beta V segments exhibited productivity approximately 87% or approximately 30% of the time. HLA restriction was apparent for most CMV-associated TCR beta chains in a later analysis. In vitro confirmation showed a few CMV-associated chains to be CMV antigen specific.

PCR amplification relied on 60 Vbeta primers (plus 13 Jbeta primers). In the study's own analysis: Later analysis identified 80 million to 90 million unique TCR beta chains, some 10 million shared. Some clones are missing from TCRdb's copy, which holds only in-frame ones; the method was immunoSEQ multiplex PCR. That table supplies the V and J calls and clone size; D and trimming were determined from the DNA. The table for this sample gives 45,000 to 55,000 clones. The rearrangement links TRBV2 to TRBJ2-3, with 7 bases identical to TRBD1. The receptor was derived from a woman between 45 and 60 years old in good health and CMV-seropositive. Sequencing was carried out using PBMCs. CDR3 in amino acids: CASRDTGVDTQYF. The CDR3 coding sequence is TGTGCCAGCAGGGACACAGGGGTCGACACGCAGTATTTT.